This is a list of T cell receptor beta chains from one sample in a study of shared clonotypes between healthy human individuals. Assay: immunoSEQ multiplex PCR; the TCRdb copy retains only in-frame clones and omits some. The sample gives around 2.3 million clones, around 95% of which show up once; roughly 0.13% is in the top ten. Sequencing was done on a sample of naive CD4+ T cells sorted from blood. The receptors stem from a man between 18 and 29 years old in good health. Both conserved end residues are part of each CDR3. Expanded clones are given a class, and other clones once, few, many or no size at all.

clone_size	v_call	j_call	cdr3_aa
.	TRBV2	TRBJ2-7	CASSGDRSSYEQYF
.	TRBV7-9	TRBJ2-2	CASSSGPNTGELFF
.	TRBV21-1	TRBJ1-5	CASSKESDASVAGNQPQHF
.	TRBV27	TRBJ2-7	CASIGALAGGIRYEQYF
once	TRBV18	TRBJ1-6	CASRGQGPSYNSPLHF
.	TRBV11-3	TRBJ2-1	CASSFGTGAYNEQFF
.	TRBV5-4	TRBJ2-3	CASSSMSNTDTQYF
.	TRBV5-1	TRBJ1-1	CASSGWDRGYTEAFF
.	TRBV5-1	TRBJ2-5	CASSTNQETQYF
.	TRBV30	TRBJ2-7	CACKLRRLAGDYEQYF
.	TRBV10-3	TRBJ2-3	CAISDPGQGDPDTQYF
.	TRBV10-3	TRBJ2-3	CAADPGRGIDTQYF
.	TRBV19	TRBJ1-5	CASSGQGVQPQHF
once	TRBV2	TRBJ2-6	CASRLAGPFSGANVLTF
.	TRBV10-3	TRBJ2-7	CAISSGTGDYEQYF
few	TRBV18	TRBJ1-1	CASKGGTEAFF
.	TRBV4-2	TRBJ2-3	CASSQEPTDTQYF
.	TRBV6-6	TRBJ2-3	CASSYSGGGTDTQYF
.	TRBV7-8	TRBJ2-7	CASSLRTKTGTGVQYEQYF
.	TRBV27	TRBJ2-7	CASSSRDSRHEQYF
once	TRBV6-5	TRBJ2-7	CASSYALAGAYEQYF
.	TRBV6-4	TRBJ2-6	CASSEVPGRGKPGANVLTF
.	TRBV7-2	TRBJ2-2	CASSFRRGIGELFF
.	TRBV7-9	TRBJ2-7	CASSLGPRGTEQYF
.	TRBV5-1	TRBJ1-3	CASSLAWGQTGNTIYF
.	TRBV5-1	TRBJ2-3	CASSLNLPSTDTQYF
.	TRBV19	TRBJ1-2	CASSIDDRQGIYTF
.	TRBV5-6	TRBJ2-1	CASSLGTSAYNEQFF
once	TRBV28	TRBJ2-2	CARLRQGTPNDTGELFF
.	TRBV7-2	TRBJ1-6	CASSLEGAYYNSPLHF
.	TRBV4-1	TRBJ2-7	CASSQPRQGPPYEQYF
.	TRBV5-1	TRBJ2-1	CASSLGTGDSEQFF
.	TRBV30	TRBJ1-5	CAWSGGGSPANNQPQHF
.	TRBV30	TRBJ2-5	CAWGTGGPETQYF
.	TRBV19	TRBJ2-5	CASSELGSETQYF
once	TRBV4-3	TRBJ2-1	CASSQDSNSYNEQFF
.	TRBV19	TRBJ1-5	CASSMGDRVNQPQHF
.	TRBV4-3	TRBJ2-7	CASSQEYGASSYEQYF
.	TRBV9	TRBJ2-3	CASSVVFSSDTQYF
.	TRBV6-6	TRBJ2-1	CASSRTSGSDEQFF
.	TRBV18	TRBJ2-2	CASSPPGLAGGTVTGELFF
.	TRBV2	TRBJ2-5	CASSSHPRETQYF
.	TRBV5-4	TRBJ2-3	CASSKGGLVTDTQYF
.	TRBV30	TRBJ1-4	CAWTRQGANEKLFF
.	TRBV5-4	TRBJ2-7	CASSWTSLDEQYF
.	TRBV18	TRBJ1-4	CASSPPPATGWGEKLFF
.	TRBV6-6	TRBJ1-2	CASSPREEIYGYTF
.	TRBV11-3	TRBJ2-3	CASSLSRSADTQYF
.	TRBV2	TRBJ1-5	CASRGQGNNQPQHF
.	TRBV25-1	TRBJ2-3	CASGMGTQYF